This entry describes one T cell receptor beta chain. This CDR3 contains 16 residues. Germline CDR1 and CDR2: SEHNR and FQNEAQ (reference sequence). Between the trimmed V and J ends, which lost 2 bases and 2 bases, there was a span of 14 bases. In the PCR, 60 Vbeta and 13 Jbeta primers were used. Clones were read by immunoSEQ multiplex PCR, and TCRdb kept only the in-frame ones, dropping some. The sample includes around 60,000 clones. This specimen belongs to a study of cytomegalovirus exposure and HLA in healthy donors. Sequencing used PBMCs. The gene calls are TRBV7-9 and TRBJ2-3; D might be TRBD2 (5 bases). The source of this sequence is a man under 40 in good health and CMV-seropositive. CDR3: CASSLLGRTYTDTQYF. In DNA, the CDR3 is TGTGCCAGCAGCTTATTGGGCAGGACTTACACAGATACGCAGTATTTT.